The clone carrying this TCR beta chain was seen only a few times. This entry comes from a study of blood T cell repertoires in COVID-19. Libraries were prepared by immunoSEQ multiplex PCR; TCRdb keeps only in-frame clonotypes and omits some of them. This sample carries some 120,000 clones, roughly 80% of them seen once, and the ten largest clones take under 15%. The CDR3 extends over 16 amino acids. Trimming took 0 bases from V and 0 from J, leaving 9 bases between them. CDR1 LNHNV and CDR2 YYDKDF come from the germline V gene (reference sequence). The chain uses TRBV15 and TRBJ2-1; TRBD2 might be the D (5 bases). The sample consisted of peripheral blood. The clonotype originates from a woman aged 30 to 39 who had recovered from COVID-19. In DNA form, the CDR3 reads TGTGCCACCAGCAGAGAGCCGGGAATCTCCTACAATGAGCAGTTCTTC. Protein: CATSREPGISYNEQFF.